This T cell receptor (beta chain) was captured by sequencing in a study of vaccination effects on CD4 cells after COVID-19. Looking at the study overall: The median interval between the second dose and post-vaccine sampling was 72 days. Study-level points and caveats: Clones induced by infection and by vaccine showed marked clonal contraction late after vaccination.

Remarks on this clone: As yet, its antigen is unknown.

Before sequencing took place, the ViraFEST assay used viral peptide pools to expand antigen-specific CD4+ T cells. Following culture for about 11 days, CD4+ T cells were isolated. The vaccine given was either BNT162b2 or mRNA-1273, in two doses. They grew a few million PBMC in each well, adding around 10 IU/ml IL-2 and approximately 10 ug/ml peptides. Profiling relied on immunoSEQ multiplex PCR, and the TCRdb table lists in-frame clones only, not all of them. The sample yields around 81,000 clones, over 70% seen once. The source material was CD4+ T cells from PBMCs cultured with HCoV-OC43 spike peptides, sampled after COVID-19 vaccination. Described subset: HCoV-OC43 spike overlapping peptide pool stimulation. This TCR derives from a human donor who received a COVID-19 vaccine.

This CDR3 reads CATSEIRTGRGRDTQYF. In nucleotides, the CDR3 is TGTGCCACCAGTGAGATTCGGACAGGGCGGGGTAGGGATACGCAGTATTTT. The rearrangement links TRBV24-1 to TRBJ2-3, with TRBD1 identical over 8 bases. This CDR3 region has 17 residues. CDR1 is KGHDR and CDR2 is SFDVKD in the germline V gene. V was clipped by 4 bases and J by 6 bases; unmatched bases: 14.